This TCR beta chain stems from a study of T cell responses to AZD1222 COVID-19 vaccine. Findings of the study overall: CD4 TCRs linked to vaccination spanned spike, dominating at 160-218 and 743-854. Nearly half of spike-specific TCRs reportedly target variant regions that are unmutated in the B.1.351 and B.1.1.7 variants. Repertoires in all cases were sampled only once the peak T cell response had passed. The donor group comprised mostly white British people and more females; the analysis possibly underestimated clonal diversity.

V was clipped by 10 bases and J by 0 bases, with 12 bases between them. The CDR3 runs 13 residues. Germline V gene lookup returns CDR1 MNHNY and CDR2 SVGAGI (reference sequence). Notes on this clone: The target antigen is unknown.

Sequenced by immunoSEQ multiplex PCR; TCRdb stores in-frame clones only, minus some. The sample contains tens of thousands of clones, 85% to 90% of which appear only once. The TCR comes from an adult who received the AZD1222 COVID-19 vaccine. This chain uses TRBV6-6 with TRBJ2-5; D may be TRBD1 or TRBD2 (6 bases each). Specimen: peripheral blood, collected 28 days after the second AZD1222 dose. The CDR3: CATTGAYQETQYF. The CDR3 nucleotides are TGTGCCACCACGGGGGCTTACCAAGAGACCCAGTACTTC.